The 32 T cell receptor beta chains in this list originate from one sample, sequenced in a study of human T cells and chemical hapten exposure. Each CDR3 protein is one row after TCRdb ran MiXCR on the RACE reads. The repertoire holds 95,000 or so distinct CDR3 sequences, with roughly an eighth as singletons. Time point reported: patch test 2, 6 weeks after DPC sensitization. The sample's treatment: therapeutic diphenylcyclopropenone sensitization with weekly scalp DPC. The source was whole blood, collected in connection with sensitization to the hapten diphenylcyclopropenone (DPC). The receptors come from a woman aged 40 to 55 with alopecia areata. Some clones in this sample may be carry-over from other donors' samples.

The chain recombines TRBV18 with TRBJ2-5, with D perhaps matching TRBD1 (6 bases). Trimming stripped 6 bases from V and 2 bases from J, with 13 bases between. The CDR3 extends over 14 amino acids. Germline loops: CDR1 KGHSH, CDR2 LQKENI. The CDR3 loop reads CASSPRQVQETQYF. The CDR3, as DNA: TGTGCCAGCTCGCCGAGACAGGTACAAGAGACCCAGTACTTC.

This clonotype is judged medium-sized. The V and J genes are TRBV6-2 or TRBV6-3 and TRBJ2-1, with 13 bases fitting TRBD2. This CDR3 is 15 amino acids long. The V segment lost 6 bases and the J segment 6 bases; nucleotides outside the gene matches: 5. Germline CDR1 MNHEY, CDR2 SVGEGT. In nucleotides, the CDR3 is TGTGCCAGCAGCACAGGACTAGCGGGGGCCAATGAGCAGTTCTTC. As protein: CASSTGLAGANEQFF.

This clonotype has ten or more counts. The CDR3 sequence is CAWSVLGRGNSPLHF. The CDR3 DNA follows: TGTGCCTGGAGTGTACTAGGCAGGGGGAATTCACCCCTCCACTTT. V gene TRBV30 combines with J gene TRBJ1-6, with TRBD1 matching 7 bases. The V gene end was trimmed by 0 bases and the J gene end by 7 bases; junction bases not matched to a gene: 6. Germline values: CDR1 GTSNPN, CDR2 SVGIG (reference sequence). The CDR3 totals 15 residues.

This clonotype was detected ten times or more. The rearrangement uses TRBV7-8 and TRBJ2-4; D remains ambiguous. V was pared by 1 base and J by 8 bases, with 9 bases between. The CDR3 has 13 residues. CDR1 and CDR2 (germline): SGHVS, FQNEAQ. This CDR3 is CASSLDSRDIQYF. The CDR3 region has the DNA TGTGCCAGCAGCTTAGACAGTAGGGACATTCAGTACTTC.

The gene calls are TRBV6-5 and TRBJ2-1; 8 bases fit TRBD1. From germline, CDR1 is MNHEY and CDR2 SVGAGI. The CDR3 length is 15 residues. The trim removed 2 bases at V and 6 bases at J, leaving 6 bases unmatched. The DNA of the CDR3 is TGTGCCAGCAGTTACACAGGGGGTAGGGCCAATGAGCAGTTCTTC. Its protein is CASSYTGGRANEQFF.

This clonotype was recorded many times. The gene calls are TRBV29-1 and TRBJ2-1; TRBD2 agrees at 11 bases. The CDR3 loop spans 14 amino acids. In germline, CDR1 is SQVTM, CDR2 ANQGSEA. Trimming took 7 bases from V and 10 from J; bases not matched to a gene: 12. The CDR3 region has the DNA TGCAGCGCACGCACCGGGACTAGCGGCGGCGAGCAGTTCTTC. As protein: CSARTGTSGGEQFF.

This chain uses TRBV12-5 with TRBJ1-5; no firm D call. V was pared by 3 bases and J by 3 bases, with 9 bases between. This CDR3 has 14 residues. Germline lookup yields CDR1 LGHNT and CDR2 FRNRAP. CDR3 sequence reads: CASGFAGLNQPQHF. As DNA, the CDR3 is TGTGCTAGTGGTTTCGCAGGTCTCAATCAGCCCCAGCATTTT.

This clonotype has a count of ten or more. The V gene is TRBV6-2 or TRBV6-3, the J gene TRBJ1-1, with D unclear. Trimming pared 9 bases from V and 1 base from J, leaving 12 bases between. Germline loops: CDR1 MNHEY, CDR2 SVGEGT. CDR3 length equals 13 residues. The CDR3 loop is CASRGGENTEAFF. As DNA, the CDR3 is TGTGCCAGTAGAGGAGGAGAGAACACTGAAGCTTTCTTT.

This clonotype was counted at least ten times. The rearrangement uses TRBV7-9 and TRBJ2-1, with 7 bases that match TRBD2. The junction had 10 bases not matched to a gene; V was cut back by 5 bases and J by 3 bases. CDR1 and CDR2 from the germline V gene are SEHNR and FQNEAQ (reference sequence). CDR3 length equals 16 residues. The CDR3 is CASSPVGGLFYNEQFF. The CDR3 nucleotides read TGTGCCAGCAGCCCCGTCGGGGGGTTGTTCTACAATGAGCAGTTCTTC.

This clonotype was recorded a few times. The V gene is TRBV7-2, the J gene TRBJ1-5; TRBD1 aligns across 11 bases. CDR1 SGHTA and CDR2 FQGNSA come from the germline V gene. The CDR3 spans 17 residues. Trimming took 5 bases from V and 4 from J; bases not matched to a gene: 10. The CDR3 reads CASSRGTGTGGNQPQHF. CDR3 sequence (DNA): TGTGCCAGCAGCCGGGGAACCGGGACAGGGGGAAATCAGCCCCAGCATTTT.

This clonotype has ten or more counts. V usage is TRBV7-2 and J usage is TRBJ1-2; possibly TRBD1 for D (6 bases). The ends were cut back, 5 bases at V and 7 bases at J, with 20 bases in the middle. The length of the CDR3 is 15 residues. Germline CDR1 reads SGHTA; CDR2 reads FQGNSA. CDR3 sequence (DNA): TGTGCCAGCAGCATCAGGACAGATCCGACGGGTGGCTACACCTTC. It translates to CASSIRTDPTGGYTF.

This clonotype was seen at least ten times. The rearrangement uses TRBV29-1 and TRBJ2-3; D gene unclear. The CDR3 loop spans 11 amino acids. Germline CDR1 SQVTM, CDR2 ANQGSEA. The V end was cut by 6 bases, the J end by 2 bases, with 6 bases between. The CDR3 DNA reads TGCAGCGTAGGACCCACAGATACGCAGTATTTT. Translated, it gives CSVGPTDTQYF.

This clonotype was recorded many times. The J gene is TRBJ1-2, the V gene TRBV29-1, with 7 bases that match TRBD1. The CDR3 is 13 residues long. After removal of 6 bases from V and 3 bases from J, the junction contained 7 bases not matched to a gene. Germline values: CDR1 SQVTM, CDR2 ANQGSEA. CDR3 nucleotides: TGCAGCGTATCCGACAGGGTCGACTATGGCTACACCTTC. Its translation: CSVSDRVDYGYTF.

This clonotype has more than one count but fewer than ten. This chain connects TRBV6-5 to TRBJ2-7; no clear D gene. CDR1 MNHEY and CDR2 SVGAGI come from the germline V gene. Trimming removed 2 bases from V and 6 bases from J, with 11 bases in between. This CDR3 is built from 13 residues. The CDR3 here is CASSYRSGAEQYF. The DNA for the CDR3 is TGTGCCAGCAGTTACAGGAGTGGCGCCGAGCAGTACTTC.

This clonotype has only a few counts. The genes are TRBV2 and TRBJ2-7; D is uncertain. Trimming pared 4 bases from V and 0 bases from J, leaving 7 bases between. There are 13 residues in the CDR3. Germline V gene data show CDR1 as SNHLY and CDR2 as FYNNEI. This CDR3 reads CASSAGASYEQYF. CDR3 bases: TGTGCCAGCAGTGCGGGCGCCTCCTACGAGCAGTACTTC.

In its sample, this clonotype was seen many times. The chain links TRBV6-5 to TRBJ2-6, with TRBD2 as a possible D gene (5 bases). Germline CDR1 and CDR2: MNHEY and SVGAGI. V gave up 5 bases and J gave up 4 bases, with 12 bases separating them. This CDR3 comprises 15 residues. The CDR3 region has the DNA TGTGCCAGCAGTCCTTCCAGCGGCGGGGCCAACGTCCTGACTTTC. Its translation is CASSPSSGGANVLTF.

The genes are TRBV29-1 and TRBJ1-3; D remains unclear. Between the trimmed V and J ends, which lost 7 bases and 2 bases, there was a span of 6 bases. The CDR3 spans 11 residues. The V gene's germline CDR1 is SQVTM and CDR2 ANQGSEA. The CDR3 loop is CSGKTGNTIYF. In DNA form, the CDR3 reads TGCAGCGGTAAGACTGGAAACACCATATATTTT.

This clonotype was detected a few times. The chain is built from TRBV27 and TRBJ1-3; 7 bases map to TRBD1. The CDR3 has 16 amino acids. With 3 bases clipped from V and 0 bases from J, the junction kept 5 bases outside the gene matches. Per germline, CDR1 MNHEY and CDR2 SMNVEV (reference sequence). The CDR3 DNA reads TGTGCCAGCAGTTTGGGACAGCCCCGCTCTGGAAACACCATATATTTT. This codes for CASSLGQPRSGNTIYF.

The chain carries TRBV29-1 and TRBJ1-1; D not resolved. The germline V gene encodes CDR1 SQVTM and CDR2 ANQGSEA. The CDR3 contains 16 residues. V was pared by 0 bases and J by 0 bases, with 14 bases between. CDR3 sequence: CSVEDWAGDLNTEAFF. Here the CDR3 DNA reads TGCAGCGTTGAAGATTGGGCAGGAGATTTGAACACTGAAGCTTTCTTT.

The CDR3 DNA follows: TGTGCCAGCTCCCTAGGCGGGGCGAGAGAAAAACTGTTTTTT. The encoded protein is CASSLGGAREKLFF. The V call is TRBV18, the J call TRBJ1-4; a possible D gene is TRBD1 (5 bases). V gave up 6 bases and J gave up 8 bases, with 16 bases separating them. Per germline, CDR1 KGHSH and CDR2 LQKENI. The length of the CDR3 is 14 residues.

This clonotype was found many times. CDR3 DNA sequence: TGTGCCAGCAGTTTGGGTCAGCCCCAGCATTTT. Amino acids: CASSLGQPQHF. This rearrangement joins TRBV12-3 or TRBV12-4 to TRBJ1-5; D is ambiguous. This CDR3 is 11 amino acids long. V was cut by 3 bases and J by 6 bases, with 3 bases left in between.

This clonotype was picked up many times. This rearrangement joins TRBV9 to TRBJ1-2; D may be TRBD1 (5 bases). V lost 3 bases and J 4 bases, leaving 13 bases between the germline ends. The CDR3 consists of 14 residues. In germline, CDR1 is SGDLS, CDR2 YYNGEE. As DNA, the CDR3 is TGTGCCAGCAGCGCAGGGACGTTCTCCTATGGCTACACCTTC. Residues: CASSAGTFSYGYTF.

There are a few counts of this clonotype. The rearrangement links TRBV4-3 to TRBJ2-3; 7 positions match TRBD2. Germline-derived CDR1 and CDR2 are LGHNA and YSLEER. V shed 3 bases, J shed 5 bases, and the junction held 8 bases outside the gene matches. The CDR3 is made up of 15 amino acids. The CDR3 sequence is CASSQRGGEIDTQYF. The DNA for the CDR3 is TGCGCCAGCAGCCAGCGCGGGGGAGAAATAGATACGCAGTATTTT.

The chain joins TRBV25-1 to TRBJ1-2; no clear D gene. The V end lost 7 bases, the J end lost 6 bases, and 12 bases lay between the germline ends. CDR3 length: 12 residues. The germline CDR1 and CDR2 sequences are MGHDK and SYGVNS. CDR3 region: CASTPDGHGYTF. The CDR3 DNA is TGTGCCAGCACCCCGGACGGCCATGGCTACACCTTC.

The sample holds many counts of this clonotype. The rearrangement uses TRBV20-1 and TRBJ1-2; the D gene is possibly TRBD1 (5 bases). The CDR3 is made up of 12 amino acids. Trimming cost V 7 bases and J 4 bases, with 13 bases left between them. Germline loops: CDR1 DFQATT, CDR2 SNEGSKA (reference sequence). The CDR3 region has the DNA TGCAGTGTCAGGGTGACAGTCTATGGCTACACCTTC. It specifies CSVRVTVYGYTF.

In this sample, this clonotype turned up a few times. The rearrangement uses TRBV7-2 and TRBJ2-7, with 12 bases fitting TRBD1. Germline trimming cut 1 base from V and 5 bases from J; bases unmatched to any gene: 3. The CDR3 is made up of 15 amino acids. Germline loops: CDR1 SGHTA, CDR2 FQGNSA. CDR3 in amino acids: CASSLVGTGGDEQYF. The CDR3 DNA reads TGTGCCAGCAGCTTAGTAGGGACAGGGGGCGACGAGCAGTACTTC.

In the case of this clonotype: This may be a read error, as it is one base from a much larger clone. This chain uses TRBV6-2 or TRBV6-3 with TRBJ2-5, with D unclear. Germline loops: CDR1 MNHEY, CDR2 SVGEGT. CDR3 length equals 16 residues. CDR3 in amino acids: CASSYSGWLNQETRYF. CDR3 in DNA: TGTGCCAGCAGTTACTCGGGGTGGCTTAACCAAGAGACCCGGTACTTC.

This clonotype was observed a handful of times. V usage is TRBV4-3 and J usage is TRBJ2-1, with D hard to call. The CDR3 sequence is 16 residues long. The germline V and J ends were trimmed by 1 base and 2 bases, with 12 bases remaining between them. Per the germline V gene, CDR1 is LGHNA and CDR2 is YSLEER. This CDR3 is CASSQGGTGTYNEQFF. The CDR3 bases are TGCGCCAGCAGCCAAGGTGGTACGGGTACCTACAATGAGCAGTTCTTC.

The chain joins TRBV12-3 or TRBV12-4 to TRBJ1-1; TRBD1 might be the D (6 bases). The CDR3 loop spans 14 amino acids. Trimming stripped 4 bases from V and 1 base from J, with 10 bases between. The CDR3 DNA follows: TGTGCCAGCAGTTCGCAACAGGGGAACACTGAAGCTTTCTTT. It codes for CASSSQQGNTEAFF.

J is TRBJ1-1 and V is TRBV7-8; possible D gene TRBD1, 5 bases. V was shortened by 4 bases and J by 0 bases, with 18 bases between the two germline ends. The CDR3 is 17 amino acids. Per the germline V gene, CDR1 is SGHVS and CDR2 is FQNEAQ. CDR3 protein: CASSSLGSRGMNTEAFF. Written as DNA, the CDR3 is TGTGCCAGCAGCTCCCTCGGGTCACGGGGCATGAACACTGAAGCTTTCTTT.

A few counts support this clonotype. The chain links TRBV6-2 or TRBV6-3 to TRBJ2-3; 11 bases align to TRBD2. V shed 8 bases, J shed 6 bases, and the junction held 10 bases outside the gene matches. The CDR3 has 15 amino acids. Germline values: CDR1 MNHEY, CDR2 SVGEGT. This CDR3 is CASQETSGIQDTQYF. CDR3 nucleotide sequence: TGTGCCAGCCAGGAGACTAGCGGGATACAGGATACGCAGTATTTT.

This clonotype was counted between two and nine times. The rearrangement joins TRBV19 to TRBJ2-7; D remains ambiguous. The CDR3 totals 14 residues. Trimming pared 3 bases from V and 6 bases from J, leaving 15 bases between. Germline V gene sequence: CDR1 LNHDA, CDR2 SQIVND (reference sequence). Here the CDR3 DNA reads TGTGCCAGTAGTATTTTAGGAGTGCAAGGCGAGCAGTACTTC. Translation gives CASSILGVQGEQYF.